The 21 T cell receptor beta chains below come from one sample, sequenced in a study of blood T cell repertoires in COVID-19. Sequenced by immunoSEQ multiplex PCR; TCRdb stores in-frame clones only, minus some. The sample holds approximately 280,000 clones, around 89% seen once. The source material was peripheral blood. Every receptor here comes from a middle-aged man with acute or convalescent COVID-19.

This clone has only one observation. The chain couples TRBV5-5 to TRBJ2-7; 8 nucleotides line up with TRBD1. The trim removed 1 base at V and 1 base at J, leaving 10 bases unmatched. CDR1 is SGHKS and CDR2 is YYEKEE in the germline V gene (reference sequence). The CDR3 has 17 amino acids. CDR3 DNA: TGTGCCAGCAGCTTGCTGCGACAGGGGAGTTTGTCCTACGAGCAGTACTTC. Translated: CASSLLRQGSLSYEQYF.

The gene calls are TRBV6-6 and TRBJ2-7, with D perhaps matching TRBD2 (6 bases). The CDR3 is 14 amino acids. Germline V gene sequence: CDR1 MNHNY, CDR2 SVGAGI (reference sequence). V lost 2 bases, J lost 2 bases, and 10 bases lay in between. The CDR3 DNA follows: TGTGCCAGCAGTTACCGGGAGTCGACCTACGAGCAGTACTTC. Translated: CASSYRESTYEQYF.

The chain couples TRBV7-9 to TRBJ1-2; no definite D call. V gave up 1 base and J gave up 6 bases, with 6 bases separating them. The CDR3 runs to 12 residues. Germline loops: CDR1 SEHNR, CDR2 FQNEAQ (reference sequence). The CDR3 DNA reads TGTGCCAGCAGCTTAGAAGTAGATGGCTACACCTTC. The encoded protein is CASSLEVDGYTF.

This clone was seen repeatedly, ten times or more. The chain combines TRBV4-1 with TRBJ1-1, with 8 bases matching TRBD1. The CDR3 has 16 amino acids. The germline CDR1 and CDR2 sequences are MGHRA and YSYEKL. J gave up 5 bases and V 0 bases, and 8 bases lay outside the gene matches. This CDR3 is CASSQDRTGRGTEAFF. The CDR3 DNA reads as TGCGCCAGCAGCCAAGATCGGACAGGGAGGGGGACTGAAGCTTTCTTT.

This clone appeared a few times. This rearrangement joins TRBV10-1 to TRBJ1-5; D gene ambiguous. There are 13 residues in the CDR3. CDR1 is WNHNN and CDR2 is SYGVQD in the germline V gene (reference sequence). V gave up 4 bases and J gave up 4 bases, with 8 bases separating them. CDR3 sequence reads: CASSARMNQPQHF. In DNA form, the CDR3 reads TGCGCCAGCAGTGCCAGGATGAATCAGCCCCAGCATTTT.

The gene calls are TRBV6-1 and TRBJ2-1; maybe TRBD1 (6 bases). This CDR3 is built from 16 residues. Germline assignment: CDR1 MNHNS and CDR2 SASEGT. The germline V and J ends were trimmed by 2 bases and 7 bases, with 18 bases remaining between them. The CDR3: CASSEHPYRESNEQFF. The CDR3 region has the DNA TGTGCCAGCAGTGAACACCCCTACAGGGAATCGAATGAGCAGTTCTTC.

This rearrangement joins TRBV6-5 to TRBJ1-1; maybe TRBD1 (6 bases). In germline, CDR1 is MNHEY, CDR2 SVGAGI. The CDR3 extends over 14 amino acids. V gave up 2 bases and J gave up 2 bases, with 9 bases separating them. The CDR3, as DNA: TGTGCCAGCAGTTACCGGGACACCAACACTGAAGCTTTCTTT. Residues: CASSYRDTNTEAFF.

The chain uses TRBV19 and TRBJ2-2; 10 bases are shared with TRBD2. Germline trimming cut 10 bases from V and 6 bases from J; bases unmatched to any gene: 17. Germline CDR1 is LNHDA and CDR2 is SQIVND (reference sequence). The CDR3 sequence is 17 residues long. The CDR3 bases are TGTGCCACCCGGGCCGATACTAGCGGGGCACCGGCCGGGGAGCTGTTTTTT. This encodes CATRADTSGAPAGELFF. Full variable domain (missing parts from reference TRBV19 and TRBJ2-2): DGGITQSPKYLFRKEGQNVTLSCEQNLNHDAMYWYRQDPGQGLRLIYYSQIVNDFQKGDIAEGYSVSREKKESFPLTVTSAQKNPTAFYLCATRADTSGAPAGELFFGEGSRLTVL.

The chain employs TRBV29-1 and TRBJ2-1; TRBD2 matches at 11 bases. CDR1 and CDR2 from the germline V gene are SQVTM and ANQGSEA. V was pared by 8 bases and J by 6 bases, with 9 bases of the junction left unmatched. CDR3 length: 14 amino acids. CDR3 in DNA: TGCAGCCCCGTGAATAGCGGGGGGGCCAATGAGCAGTTCTTC. Amino acids: CSPVNSGGANEQFF.

CDR3: CAFDRANSPLHF. CDR3 in DNA: TGTGCCTTTGACAGGGCTAATTCACCCCTCCACTTT. V and J are TRBV30 and TRBJ1-6; 7 bases map to TRBD1. Germline lookup yields CDR1 GTSNPN and CDR2 SVGIG (reference sequence). The junction had 3 bases not matched to a gene; V was cut back by 7 bases and J by 6 bases. CDR3 length: 12 residues.

Only one count was recorded for this clone. The chain links TRBV11-2 to TRBJ2-6, with 8 bases fitting TRBD1. The CDR3 length is 16 residues. Germline trimming cut 5 bases from V and 4 bases from J; bases unmatched to any gene: 7. The V gene's germline CDR1 is SGHAT and CDR2 FQNNGV. The CDR3 reads CASSPQGAGGANVLTF. CDR3 bases: TGTGCCAGCAGCCCCCAGGGGGCGGGGGGGGCCAACGTCCTGACTTTC.

The chain couples TRBV25-1 to TRBJ2-1; 12 bases align to TRBD2. CDR3 length: 17 amino acids. Germline V gene sequence: CDR1 MGHDK, CDR2 SYGVNS. J was trimmed by 4 bases and V by 3 bases; bases with no gene match: 7. The CDR3 loop reads CASSDPGLAGSYNEQFF. CDR3 coding DNA: TGTGCCAGCAGTGATCCCGGACTAGCGGGGTCGTACAATGAGCAGTTCTTC.

This chain uses TRBV19 with TRBJ2-1; the D gene is possibly TRBD2 (5 bases). The CDR3 extends over 12 amino acids. V shed 2 bases and J shed 9 bases, with 8 bases lying between them. The germline gives CDR1 LNHDA, CDR2 SQIVND (reference sequence). The DNA of the CDR3 is TGTGCCAGTAGTATACTAGCAAGTGAGCAGTTCTTC. Its translation is CASSILASEQFF.

The V and J genes are TRBV4-2 and TRBJ2-7; 8 bases are a match to TRBD2. The CDR3 is 15 amino acids. Germline V gene lookup returns CDR1 LGHNA and CDR2 YNFKEQ. V lost 1 base and J lost 0; bases outside the gene matches: 2. CDR3 in DNA: TGTGCCAGCAGCCAAGCGGGGACTAGCTCCTACGAGCAGTACTTC. Translation: CASSQAGTSSYEQYF.

The V and J genes are TRBV30 and TRBJ1-1; TRBD1 is a possible D gene (5 bases). Germline-derived CDR1 and CDR2 are GTSNPN and SVGIG (reference sequence). Between the trimmed V and J ends, which lost 0 bases and 10 bases, there was a span of 18 bases. The CDR3 is made up of 14 amino acids. CDR3: CAWSVGAKVSLAFF. The CDR3 DNA is TGTGCCTGGAGTGTAGGGGCCAAAGTCTCGTTAGCTTTCTTT.

The rearrangement joins TRBV19 to TRBJ2-6; 7 nucleotides line up with TRBD1. Germline V gene data show CDR1 as LNHDA and CDR2 as SQIVND (reference sequence). Germline trimming cut 6 bases from V and 2 bases from J; bases unmatched to any gene: 10. The CDR3 length is 17 residues. For the CDR3, the DNA is TGTGCCAGTAGGGTTTTCTTCGGGACAGCTGGGGCCAACGTCCTGACTTTC. Protein sequence: CASRVFFGTAGANVLTF.

V gene TRBV7-3 combines with J gene TRBJ2-1, with a tentative D call TRBD1 (6 bases). In germline, CDR1 is SGHTA, CDR2 FQGTGA. V was shortened by 5 bases and J by 10 bases, with 18 bases between the two germline ends. The CDR3 has 14 amino acids. The CDR3 sequence is CASSAQGLGEEQFF. Here the CDR3 DNA reads TGTGCCAGCAGCGCCCAGGGGCTCGGAGAAGAGCAGTTCTTC.

The chain is built from TRBV5-1 and TRBJ1-4, with D uncertain. Germline V gene data show CDR1 as SGHRS and CDR2 as YFSETQ. The CDR3 contains 16 residues. V dropped 4 bases and J dropped 0 bases, with 13 bases sitting between them. The CDR3 coding sequence is TGCGCCAGCAGCGTGGATGAAACAGCAACTAATGAAAAACTGTTTTTT. It yields the protein CASSVDETATNEKLFF.

The V call is TRBV10-3, the J call TRBJ1-6; weak D call: TRBD1 (6 bases). V lost 3 bases and J lost 7, with 7 bases in between. The CDR3 runs 13 residues. Germline CDR1 ENHRY, CDR2 SYGVKD. The CDR3 reads CAISETGNSPLHF. The CDR3 region has the DNA TGTGCCATCAGTGAAACAGGGAATTCACCCCTCCACTTT.

Only one count was recorded for this clone. The V call is TRBV2, the J call TRBJ1-5, with 7 bases lining up with TRBD1. Germline lookup yields CDR1 SNHLY and CDR2 FYNNEI. J gave up 3 bases and V 4 bases, and 6 bases lay outside the gene matches. The length of the CDR3 is 15 residues. This chain's CDR3 is CASSGRQGYNQPQHF. CDR3 DNA sequence: TGTGCCAGCAGTGGGCGACAGGGCTACAATCAGCCCCAGCATTTT.

This chain connects TRBV6-4 to TRBJ2-7; 10 bases are a match to TRBD1. This CDR3 has 15 amino acids. Germline V gene lookup returns CDR1 MRHNA and CDR2 SNTAGT. V gave up 5 bases and J gave up 4 bases; unmatched junction bases: 8. The CDR3 nucleotides read TGTGCCAGCAGTTTAAGGACAGGGGGGATGTACGAGCAGTACTTC. Residues: CASSLRTGGMYEQYF.